This T cell receptor beta chain stems from a study of shared T cell receptors in the human thymus. Method: immunoSEQ multiplex PCR; TCRdb's copy keeps in-frame clones and lacks some. This table holds about 730,000 clones, over 75% found once. Trimming removed 4 bases from V and 6 bases from J; junction bases left unmatched: 20. CDR3 length: 18 amino acids. Germline V lookup: CDR1 SEHNR, CDR2 FQNEAQ (reference sequence). These data also formed part of another study, on human thymus T cells. From that study: Thymic as well as blood repertoires seemed to favor certain V and J genes unevenly.

Sequencing used thymocytes. J is TRBJ1-2 and V is TRBV7-9; TRBD1 matches at 7 bases. This receptor was taken from a girl under three years old with a congenital heart defect. DNA of the CDR3: TGTGCCAGCAGCTGTTTGAGGGACAGCGGTCCTTTCGAGCATGGCTACACCTTC. Its protein product is CASSCLRDSGPFEHGYTF.